This T cell receptor (beta chain) was identified during a study of beta chain features in type 1 diabetes. Study conclusions and caveats: The question of HLA type influencing TCRB rearrangement was one that remained unresolved here. PCR might show a preference for shorter templates, equally across patients and controls. Fewer insertions but more deletions were seen at VDJ junctions in type 1 diabetes patients.

This clone has more than one count but fewer than ten. What it recognizes is unknown. Per donor, one heparinised blood draw averaged roughly 110 mL. Germline values: CDR1 SGHTA, CDR2 FQGTGA. The V end was cut by 1 base, the J end by 0 bases, with 7 bases between. The length of the CDR3 is 14 residues. Since all of the isolated RNA was reverse transcribed, expressed TCRB transcripts were what got sequenced. Produced via immunoSEQ multiplex PCR; TCRdb's table is partial and in-frame only. Found here are nearly 350,000 clones, around 8% of them singletons; the top ten hold approximately 0.47%. The genes are TRBV7-3 and TRBJ2-7; D unclear. Sequenced input: central memory CD4+ T cells from blood. This sequence was found in a woman aged 18-29 years in good health. The CDR3 DNA reads as TGTGCCAGCAGCTTAAGCGGAAGCTCCTACGAGCAGTACTTC. Amino acids: CASSLSGSSYEQYF. The entire variable domain, with the rest obtained from reference TRBV7-3 and TRBJ2-7, is as follows: GAGVSQTPSNKVTEKGKYVELRCDPISGHTALYWYRQSLGQGPEFLIYFQGTGAADDSGLPNDRFFAVRPEGSVSTLKIQRTERGDSAVYLCASSLSGSSYEQYFGPGTRLTVT.